This TCR beta chain was identified in a study of shared clonotypes between healthy human individuals. Study context: The people who gave samples were two women and a few men aged 18 to 49. Study-level findings and limits: Naive subsets generally had larger estimated richness than memory subsets.

The assay ran at deep level. Genomic DNA from each subset was divided evenly over several immunoSEQ plates. Assay used: immunoSEQ multiplex PCR; TCRdb lists only in-frame clones, some missing. Altogether 2 million to 2.5 million clones are present, nearly 97% being singletons, with the ten largest covering about 0.13%. For this clone: Its antigen remains unknown.

This CDR3 comprises 13 residues. Trimming left V 0 bases short and J 5 bases short, with 8 bases between. The germline V gene has CDR1 MNHEY and CDR2 SVGAGI. Sample: naive CD4+ T cells sorted from blood. Subset specified: CD45RA+ positively selected. The chain employs TRBV6-5 and TRBJ2-7; no clear D gene. This sequence originates from a man between 18 and 29 years old in good health. The chain's CDR3 is CASSYSTGHEQYF. CDR3 DNA sequence: TGTGCCAGCAGTTACTCTACGGGCCACGAGCAGTACTTC.